This T cell receptor beta chain came from a study of siplizumab effects on memory and regulatory T cells. Points from the study as a whole: Naive T cells looked more diverse than memory cells and looked like major alloresponse contributors.

Repertoires were generated with immunoSEQ multiplex PCR, while TCRdb's copy carries only in-frame clones and drops some. The table has 50,000 to 75,000 clones, around 96% seen once. As to this clone: Its antigen remains unidentified.

This CDR3 is built from 14 residues. Per germline, CDR1 GTSNPN and CDR2 SVGIG (reference sequence). The J segment lost 6 bases and the V segment lost 1 base, leaving 5 bases of the junction unmatched. This rearrangement joins TRBV30 to TRBJ2-1; 8 positions match TRBD1. The sample was naive CD8+ T cells sorted from blood. This clonotype was sampled from a human donor in good health. CDR3 sequence (DNA): TGTGCCTGGAGTGATGGGACAGGAGCCAATGAGCAGTTCTTC. It specifies CAWSDGTGANEQFF.